The 23 T cell receptor beta chains reported below all come from one sample, sequenced in a study of cytomegalovirus exposure and HLA in healthy donors. Primers included in the PCR were 60 Vbeta and 13 Jbeta primers. The method was immunoSEQ multiplex PCR; TCRdb's version includes in-frame clones alone and lacks a portion of them. The sample has some 120,000 clones; 81% are singletons. Sequencing used PBMCs. These receptors were taken from a man aged 18 to 30 in good health and CMV-seronegative.

The rearrangement links TRBV13 to TRBJ2-1, with 9 bases that match TRBD2. Germline V gene data show CDR1 as PRHDT and CDR2 as FYEKMQ (reference sequence). This CDR3 has 15 residues. V gave up 1 base and J gave up 8 bases; unmatched junction bases: 6. CDR3 sequence (DNA): TGTGCCAGCAGCTTAGAGGGCGGGGGGGCACATGAGCAGTTCTTC. Protein: CASSLEGGGAHEQFF. Based on the CDR3 plus reference TRBV13 and TRBJ2-1, the full variable domain is AAGVIQSPRHLIKEKRETATLKCYPIPRHDTVYWYQQGPGQDPQFLISFYEKMQSDKGSIPDRFSAQQFSDYHSELNMSSLELGDSALYFCASSLEGGGAHEQFFGPGTRLTVL.

CDR3 nucleotide sequence: TGTGCCAGCAGCTTAGCGCCTCACGGTTACGCGGAGCAGTACTTC. Translated, it gives CASSLAPHGYAEQYF. The chain joins TRBV7-2 to TRBJ2-7; D uncertain. The CDR3 has 15 residues. Trimming cost V 0 bases and J 7 bases, with 16 bases left between them. CDR1 is SGHTA and CDR2 is FQGNSA in the germline V gene.

The gene calls are TRBV5-8 and TRBJ1-5; D may be TRBD1 (5 bases). Deletions cut 2 bases from V and 10 bases from J, with 16 bases between. The CDR3 loop spans 14 amino acids. Germline CDR1 is SGHTS and CDR2 is YDEGEE. DNA of the CDR3: TGTGCCAGCAGCTTTACAGGTTTTGGTCCCCCCCAGCATTTT. It encodes CASSFTGFGPPQHF.

This chain links TRBV6-5 with TRBJ1-4; 8 bases are shared with TRBD1. Trimming took 6 bases from V and 7 from J; bases not matched to a gene: 7. The CDR3 contains 14 residues. Per germline, CDR1 MNHEY and CDR2 SVGAGI. CDR3 nucleotide sequence: TGTGCCAGCAGATCTCAGGGGGCCGGTGAAAAACTGTTTTTT. It codes for CASRSQGAGEKLFF.

This clone was detected once. CDR3 sequence (DNA): TGCAGTGCTAGAAGCCTCTATGGCTACACCTTC. It encodes CSARSLYGYTF. This rearrangement joins TRBV20-1 to TRBJ1-2; D unclear. Trimming shortened V by 2 bases and J by 4 bases, and 5 bases separated the two germline ends. The germline gives CDR1 DFQATT, CDR2 SNEGSKA (reference sequence). The CDR3 is 11 amino acids.

The chain uses TRBV5-1 and TRBJ1-1; D is uncertain. Trimming pared 0 bases from V and 7 bases from J, leaving 13 bases between. Germline V CDR1 and CDR2: SGHRS, YFSETQ. The CDR3 is made up of 14 amino acids. The CDR3 reads CASSLVAGALEAFF. CDR3 bases: TGCGCCAGCAGCTTGGTGGCAGGTGCCCTTGAAGCTTTCTTT.

This chain uses TRBV2 with TRBJ1-5, with 8 nucleotides matching TRBD1. Germline V gives CDR1 SNHLY, CDR2 FYNNEI. The V and J ends lost 3 bases and 4 bases, in that order; junction bases with no gene match: 8. This CDR3 is 16 amino acids long. CDR3 in DNA: TGTGCCAGCAGTGATTGGGGGACAGGTAAAAATCAGCCCCAGCATTTT. This codes for CASSDWGTGKNQPQHF.

The chain recombines TRBV7-2 with TRBJ1-5; perhaps TRBD1 as D (6 bases). The germline CDR1 and CDR2 sequences are SGHTA and FQGNSA. Trimming took off 5 bases at V and 6 bases at J, with 17 bases between the two ends. CDR3 length equals 15 residues. The CDR3 sequence is CASSPEGGGSQPQHF. The DNA for the CDR3 is TGTGCCAGCAGCCCAGAAGGGGGGGGAAGTCAGCCCCAGCATTTT.

The chain recombines TRBV7-9 with TRBJ1-1; D remains unclear. Germline CDR1 and CDR2: SEHNR and FQNEAQ (reference sequence). V lost 2 bases, J lost 1 base, and 11 bases lay in between. The CDR3 consists of 15 residues. The CDR3 DNA sequence: TGTGCCAGCAGCTTAATCCGGGGTACGAACACTGAAGCTTTCTTT. It yields the protein CASSLIRGTNTEAFF.

The chain couples TRBV7-9 to TRBJ1-2; D is possibly TRBD1 (6 bases). The germline gives CDR1 SEHNR, CDR2 FQNEAQ (reference sequence). CDR3 length: 13 residues. Deletions cut 0 bases from V and 11 bases from J, with 13 bases between. CDR3 in DNA: TGTGCCAGCAGCTTAGCGGGGACAAGGGGATACACCTTC. It encodes CASSLAGTRGYTF.

This clone was seen just once. The rearrangement uses TRBV10-3 and TRBJ1-5; 7 bases are shared with TRBD1. This CDR3 has 15 amino acids. V lost 4 bases to trimming and J lost 4 bases; unmatched junction nucleotides: 7. Germline loops: CDR1 ENHRY, CDR2 SYGVKD. CDR3 DNA: TGTGCCATCAGTGCCGCCGGGACAGATAATCAGCCCCAGCATTTT. Translated: CAISAAGTDNQPQHF.

The chain employs TRBV13 and TRBJ2-7, with D maybe TRBD2 (5 bases). This CDR3 has 15 residues. Trimming removed 4 bases at V and 5 bases at J, with 18 bases between. The V gene's germline CDR1 is PRHDT and CDR2 FYEKMQ (reference sequence). The CDR3 DNA sequence: TGTGCCAGCAGCTCTGGACTCATCAACCCCGACGAGCAGTACTTC. Encoded protein: CASSSGLINPDEQYF.

The chain has TRBV6-4 and TRBJ2-5; tentative D call: TRBD1 (6 bases). Per the germline V gene, CDR1 is MRHNA and CDR2 is SNTAGT. Trimming removed 8 bases at V and 6 bases at J, with 16 bases between. This CDR3 is 13 amino acids long. CDR3: CASDHRDTKTQYF. The DNA of the CDR3 is TGTGCCAGCGACCACAGGGATACAAAGACCCAGTACTTC.

The V and J genes are TRBV20-1 and TRBJ2-1; D not resolved. Germline V gene lookup returns CDR1 DFQATT and CDR2 SNEGSKA (reference sequence). The CDR3 consists of 11 residues. V lost 6 bases, J lost 6 bases, and 9 bases lay in between. The CDR3 DNA sequence: TGCAGTGCAAAGCCACTCAATGAGCAGTTCTTC. It specifies CSAKPLNEQFF.

To note about this clone: Other nucleotide sequences from this sample produce the same CDR3. This chain links TRBV6-1 with TRBJ2-1, with D possibly being TRBD1 (5 bases). This CDR3 is 15 amino acids long. Trimming pared 3 bases from V and 9 bases from J, leaving 18 bases between. Germline V CDR1 and CDR2: MNHNS, SASEGT. The CDR3 spells CASSDIQGLGIEQFF. In nucleotides, the CDR3 is TGTGCCAGCAGTGATATTCAGGGCCTGGGGATTGAGCAGTTCTTC.

The chain uses TRBV4-1 and TRBJ1-5; weak D call: TRBD1 (6 bases). V lost 1 base to trimming and J lost 4 bases, with 11 bases between them. The germline gives CDR1 MGHRA, CDR2 YSYEKL. This CDR3 is 15 amino acids long. The CDR3 DNA follows: TGCGCCAGCAGCCAAGTTCAACAGGGTAATCAGCCCCAGCATTTT. Amino acid sequence: CASSQVQQGNQPQHF.

J is TRBJ2-3 and V is TRBV19; TRBD2 is a possible D gene (6 bases). V was cut by 6 bases and J by 1 base, with 14 bases left in between. CDR1 LNHDA and CDR2 SQIVND come from the germline V gene (reference sequence). The CDR3 has 15 amino acids. This CDR3 is CASRGVWEGTDTQYF. CDR3 coding DNA: TGTGCCAGTAGGGGCGTTTGGGAGGGCACAGATACGCAGTATTTT.

This chain joins TRBV27 and TRBJ1-1, with 7 bases fitting TRBD1. Trimming at V came to 4 bases and at J to 1 base, leaving 3 bases not matched to a gene. The CDR3 loop spans 14 amino acids. Germline V lookup: CDR1 MNHEY, CDR2 SMNVEV (reference sequence). The CDR3 reads CASSSRTGNTEAFF. In nucleotides, the CDR3 is TGTGCCAGCAGTTCGCGGACAGGGAACACTGAAGCTTTCTTT.

This clone was seen only a few times. The rearrangement uses TRBV6-1 and TRBJ1-1; a weak D match, TRBD1 (6 bases). The CDR3 contains 13 residues. V was pared by 5 bases and J by 5 bases, with 12 bases between. Per the germline V gene, CDR1 is MNHNS and CDR2 is SASEGT. The DNA of the CDR3 is TGTGCCAGCAGTTTCGCAGGGGAGACTGAAGCTTTCTTT. Encoded protein: CASSFAGETEAFF.

This sequence joins TRBV5-1 and TRBJ2-7; possible D gene TRBD1, 6 bases. CDR1 is SGHRS and CDR2 is YFSETQ in the germline V gene. This CDR3 region has 13 residues. V lost 4 bases and J lost 5, with 13 bases in between. The CDR3 nucleotides read TGCGCCAGCAGCCCCCTCGGGGACAACGAGCAGTACTTC. Translating gives CASSPLGDNEQYF.

V usage is TRBV4-1 and J usage is TRBJ2-1; TRBD2 matches 7 bases. Germline V gives CDR1 MGHRA, CDR2 YSYEKL. CDR3 length: 14 residues. J was trimmed by 6 bases and V by 1 base; bases with no gene match: 3. Here the CDR3 DNA reads TGCGCCAGCAGCCAAGGCGGGGGAGGCAATGAGCAGTTCTTC. This translates into CASSQGGGGNEQFF.

The chain recombines TRBV6-1 with TRBJ2-7, with D perhaps matching TRBD1 (6 bases). V was trimmed by 2 bases and J by 3 bases, leaving 14 bases between them. The CDR3 runs to 15 residues. The germline V gene encodes CDR1 MNHNS and CDR2 SASEGT. The CDR3 DNA reads as TGTGCCAGCAGTGAAACCTGGACAGCGGTCTACGAGCAGTACTTC. The encoded protein is CASSETWTAVYEQYF.

This chain links TRBV11-2 with TRBJ1-2; no clear D gene. Germline CDR1 and CDR2: SGHAT and FQNNGV. With 3 bases removed from V and 6 bases from J, the gap between germline ends came to 20 bases. This CDR3 comprises 16 residues. This chain's CDR3 is CASSLREGYTFDGYTF. The CDR3 region has the DNA TGTGCCAGCAGCTTGCGGGAAGGGTATACTTTCGATGGCTACACCTTC.